These 21 T cell receptor beta chains originate from one sample sequenced in a study of response to subunit inactivated influenza vaccine (dated by TCRdb to the late 2010s). Library preparation was by RT-PCR. Sequenced on an Illumina HiSeq 2500. TCRdb's own reprocessing of the public reads used fastp at Q25 and MiXCR and kept productive beta chains. Every CDR3 protein is listed once, alongside the most common genes and DNA of its rows. The sample table lists 450,000 to 600,000 distinct CDR3 sequences, approximately 15% of them with a count of one. Clones ranked in the top ten supply 2.5% to 3.5% of the sample. The specimen was CD4+ T cells sorted from PBMCs, collected roughly 24 months after vaccination. The receptors here all came from a man aged 50 to 75 who received an inactivated influenza vaccine. Donor details come from another sample of the same person, matched by shared clones.

This chain uses TRBV10-2 with TRBJ1-5; D might be TRBD1 (6 bases). This CDR3 has 13 residues. The germline V gene has CDR1 WSHSY and CDR2 SAAADI. V lost 5 bases, J lost 4 bases, and 9 bases lay in between. The CDR3 region is CASSRQVNQPQHF. The DNA of the CDR3 is TGCGCCAGCAGTAGACAGGTTAATCAGCCCCAGCATTTT.

This clonotype was seen a few times. The rearrangement joins TRBV4-2 to TRBJ1-1, with D possibly being TRBD1 (5 bases). V was trimmed by 3 bases and J by 4 bases, leaving 9 bases between them. Germline V gives CDR1 LGHNA, CDR2 YNFKEQ. This CDR3 region has 13 residues. This CDR3 is CASSQTTVTEAFF. The CDR3 DNA reads as TGTGCCAGCAGCCAGACGACAGTCACTGAAGCTTTCTTT.

The rearrangement links TRBV4-2 to TRBJ2-7; D not resolved. Germline V gene lookup returns CDR1 LGHNA and CDR2 YNFKEQ. V was clipped by 0 bases and J by 2 bases, with 11 bases between them. The CDR3 consists of 15 residues. Here the CDR3 reads CASSQDLRPTYEQYF. For the CDR3, the DNA is TGTGCCAGCAGCCAAGATCTCCGTCCGACCTACGAGCAGTACTTC.

This chain connects TRBV5-1 to TRBJ2-5; D uncertain. Germline V gene lookup returns CDR1 SGHRS and CDR2 YFSETQ. With 5 bases removed from V and 3 bases from J, the gap between germline ends came to 14 bases. The CDR3 extends over 14 amino acids. CDR3 coding DNA: TGCGCCAGCAGTCCGACGGGCTTTAAAGAGACCCAGTACTTC. Amino acid sequence: CASSPTGFKETQYF.

This clonotype was counted between two and nine times. The chain couples TRBV5-1 to TRBJ2-1; 11 bases map to TRBD1. The germline V gene encodes CDR1 SGHRS and CDR2 YFSETQ. V trimming: 0 bases; J trimming: 7 bases; junction bases outside the gene matches: 6. The CDR3 runs 16 residues. The CDR3 nucleotides read TGCGCCAGCAGCTTGGCCCCGGGACAGGGGGGAAATGAGCAGTTCTTC. Amino acid sequence: CASSLAPGQGGNEQFF.

The chain employs TRBV30 and TRBJ2-7, with a weak D call TRBD1 (5 bases). Germline CDR1 and CDR2: GTSNPN and SVGIG (reference sequence). This CDR3 contains 12 residues. The germline V and J ends were trimmed by 4 bases and 3 bases, with 10 bases remaining between them. CDR3 bases: TGTGCCTGGAAAAGAAGGGGCTACGAGCAGTACTTC. As protein: CAWKRRGYEQYF.

Many counts were recorded for this clonotype. V usage is TRBV12-3 or TRBV12-4 and J usage is TRBJ1-1, with no clear D. The germline V and J ends were trimmed by 8 bases and 1 base, with 14 bases remaining between them. This CDR3 is built from 14 residues. The CDR3 spells CASGLNYKNTEAFF. CDR3 bases: TGTGCCAGCGGACTGAACTACAAGAACACTGAAGCTTTCTTT.

The sample holds a few counts of this clonotype. The V and J genes are TRBV5-1 and TRBJ2-7, with no clear D. The germline gives CDR1 SGHRS, CDR2 YFSETQ. The V end was cut by 4 bases, the J end by 4 bases, with 15 bases between. The CDR3 spans 14 residues. The CDR3 DNA reads TGCGCCAGCAGCGCTGACGCCAGTTCGTACGAGCAGTACTTC. Protein: CASSADASSYEQYF.

This clonotype was detected only a few times. The chain has TRBV20-1 and TRBJ2-1; 11 bases line up with TRBD2. With V trimmed by 1 base and J by 4 bases, 9 bases remained unmatched. CDR1 and CDR2 from the germline V gene are DFQATT and SNEGSKA (reference sequence). CDR3 size: 17 residues. CDR3 protein: CSARGGLAGGSYNEQFF. The CDR3 coding sequence is TGCAGTGCTAGAGGGGGGCTAGCGGGAGGATCGTACAATGAGCAGTTCTTC.

The chain joins TRBV5-1 to TRBJ1-4, with TRBD1 as a possible D gene (5 bases). Germline V gene lookup returns CDR1 SGHRS and CDR2 YFSETQ. Trimming took 4 bases from V and 7 from J, leaving 14 bases between them. The CDR3 is 14 residues long. The CDR3 here is CASSLGTRGEKLFF. DNA of the CDR3: TGCGCCAGCAGCCTAGGGACTAGAGGTGAAAAACTGTTTTTT.

The count of this clonotype is one. The chain combines TRBV10-3 with TRBJ2-1, with D hard to call. Germline V gene data show CDR1 as ENHRY and CDR2 as SYGVKD. CDR3 length: 12 residues. V shed 1 base and J shed 5 bases, with 3 bases lying between them. The CDR3 sequence: CAISELDNEQFF. CDR3 bases: TGTGCCATCAGTGAGTTGGACAATGAGCAGTTCTTC.

This chain joins TRBV12-3 or TRBV12-4 and TRBJ2-1; D gene ambiguous. The CDR3 extends over 15 amino acids. V was clipped by 5 bases and J by 4 bases, with 15 bases between them. CDR3 in DNA: TGTGCCAGCAGTGTTTTGAGCCCAAGGTACAATGAGCAGTTCTTC. This gives the protein CASSVLSPRYNEQFF.

This clonotype was seen only a few times. This chain uses TRBV20-1 with TRBJ1-1; possible D gene TRBD1, 5 bases. The germline CDR1 and CDR2 sequences are DFQATT and SNEGSKA (reference sequence). The CDR3 is made up of 13 amino acids. V was trimmed by 4 bases and J by 0 bases, leaving 9 bases between them. CDR3 coding DNA: TGCAGTGCTACCGGGACCCTGAACACTGAAGCTTTCTTT. It codes for CSATGTLNTEAFF.

The table lists this clonotype with a few counts. The V gene is TRBV12-3 or TRBV12-4, the J gene TRBJ1-5; D is perhaps TRBD1 (6 bases). V was trimmed by 10 bases and J by 0 bases, leaving 13 bases between them. The CDR3 covers 14 residues. In DNA form, the CDR3 reads TGTGCCATCTCGACAGGCAATAGCAATCAGCCCCAGCATTTT. It specifies CAISTGNSNQPQHF.

This clonotype was recorded a few times. The chain combines TRBV9 with TRBJ2-1, with 8 bases that match TRBD2. V lost 3 bases and J lost 2; bases outside the gene matches: 4. CDR3 size: 15 residues. Germline V gene lookup returns CDR1 SGDLS and CDR2 YYNGEE. As DNA, the CDR3 is TGTGCCAGCAGCGCGACGGGGGGGCCCTACAATGAGCAGTTCTTC. Amino acids: CASSATGGPYNEQFF.

This chain links TRBV20-1 with TRBJ2-2; 9 positions match TRBD2. The length of the CDR3 is 15 residues. The V segment lost 6 bases and the J segment 4 bases; nucleotides outside the gene matches: 9. The V gene's germline CDR1 is DFQATT and CDR2 SNEGSKA (reference sequence). CDR3 coding DNA: TGCAGTGCCTTGCGTAGCGGGGGCCCCACCGGGGAGCTGTTTTTT. This sequence encodes CSALRSGGPTGELFF.

V gene TRBV12-3 or TRBV12-4 combines with J gene TRBJ2-1; tentatively, D is TRBD1 (5 bases). This CDR3 region has 15 residues. V was cut by 4 bases and J by 2 bases, with 12 bases left in between. CDR3 region: CASSSQGRTYNEQFF. In DNA form, the CDR3 reads TGTGCCAGCAGTTCCCAGGGTCGCACCTACAATGAGCAGTTCTTC.

The chain has TRBV12-3 or TRBV12-4 and TRBJ1-1; D gene ambiguous. The CDR3 length is 11 residues. Trimming left V 3 bases short and J 8 bases short, with 7 bases between. Here the CDR3 reads CASSFMNEAFF. In nucleotides, the CDR3 is TGTGCCAGCAGTTTCATGAACGAAGCTTTCTTT.

This clonotype has a handful of counts. The chain carries TRBV25-1 and TRBJ2-3; D is unresolved. CDR3 length equals 15 residues. The germline CDR1 and CDR2 sequences are MGHDK and SYGVNS. With 7 bases removed from V and 1 base from J, the gap between germline ends came to 15 bases. In DNA form, the CDR3 reads TGTGCCAGCATGAGACCCGGGCCAGGCACAGATACGCAGTATTTT. It encodes CASMRPGPGTDTQYF. Full variable domain (outside the CDR3, taken from reference TRBV25-1 and TRBJ2-3): EADIYQTPRYLVIGTGKKITLECSQTMGHDKMYWYQQDPGMELHLIHYSYGVNSTEKGDLSSESTVSRIRTEHFPLTLESARPSHTSQYLCASMRPGPGTDTQYFGPGTRLTVL.

This clonotype was seen only a few times. The chain is built from TRBV5-5 and TRBJ1-5; D is uncertain. CDR1 is SGHKS and CDR2 is YYEKEE in the germline V gene (reference sequence). The V and J ends lost 2 bases and 1 base respectively, with 10 bases between them. The CDR3 runs to 15 residues. In nucleotides, the CDR3 is TGTGCCAGCAGCTTCCGGGGAGGGAGCAATCAGCCCCAGCATTTT. Its translation is CASSFRGGSNQPQHF.

The sample holds a few counts of this clonotype. The gene calls are TRBV5-6 and TRBJ2-4; D not certain. The V gene lost 3 bases and the J gene lost 2 bases, with 12 bases spanning the gap. CDR1 is SGHDT, CDR2 YYEEEE, per germline. The CDR3 is 15 residues long. The CDR3, as DNA: TGTGCCAGCAGCTACTGGGTGGGAACCAAAAACATTCAGTACTTC. It codes for CASSYWVGTKNIQYF.